A single sample gave rise to the 20 T cell receptor beta chains below, sequenced in a study of graft-versus-host responses after intestinal transplantation (dated by TCRdb to the early 2020s). Their cognate antigens are unknown. The time point label here, explained by the study, means: cells obtained before transplantation from donor or recipient. Library generation was performed with the immunoSEQ multiplex PCR assay. Imported from immuneACCESS, the table was reduced by TCRdb to in-frame sequences with V and J called. These copies leave out some clones; in studies compared against another copy, an unresolved V gene accounts for under half, and the cause of the remainder is not known. In all, the sample holds about 130,000 clones, and more than 90% of those were seen once. The ten top clones hold over 0.15% of the sample. The sequencing used unstimulated CD4+ T cells sorted from spleen or lymph node cells, collected before intestinal transplant. Receptors were obtained from a human donor who received an intestinal transplant.

The V and J genes are TRBV7-9 and TRBJ2-2, with D possibly being TRBD1 (6 bases). V was shortened by 2 bases and J by 4 bases, with 20 bases between the two germline ends. This CDR3 region has 18 residues. Germline CDR1 and CDR2: SEHNR and FQNEAQ (reference sequence). In DNA, the CDR3 is TGTGCCAGCAGCTTACCAAGTGGGGGCCCAAGGGGCACCGGGGAGCTGTTTTTT. Translating gives CASSLPSGGPRGTGELFF.

The V and J genes are TRBV2 and TRBJ1-1; possible D gene TRBD1, 5 bases. Germline V gene sequence: CDR1 SNHLY, CDR2 FYNNEI. The CDR3 is 15 residues long. V shed 1 base and J shed 4 bases, with 13 bases lying between them. The CDR3 loop reads CASSEGKRGGTEAFF. DNA for the CDR3: TGTGCCAGCAGTGAAGGGAAAAGGGGAGGCACTGAAGCTTTCTTT.

The genes are TRBV6-5 and TRBJ2-7; D might be TRBD1 (6 bases). Germline assignment: CDR1 MNHEY and CDR2 SVGAGI. CDR3 length equals 13 residues. V shed 6 bases and J shed 2 bases, with 11 bases lying between them. The CDR3 spells CASSLTGAYEQYF. DNA of the CDR3: TGTGCCAGCAGCCTGACAGGCGCCTACGAGCAGTACTTC.

This chain uses TRBV4-2 with TRBJ2-3; D could derive from TRBD1 or TRBD2 (6 bases each). The germline V gene encodes CDR1 LGHNA and CDR2 YNFKEQ. The CDR3 is 17 residues long. V lost 0 bases, J lost 6 bases, and 19 bases lay in between. The CDR3 region has the DNA TGTGCCAGCAGCCAAGATTTCGGGGGCCGTGGTTGGGATACGCAGTATTTT. Residues: CASSQDFGGRGWDTQYF.

The chain carries TRBV7-9 and TRBJ2-7; TRBD1 matches 7 bases. The CDR3 extends over 14 amino acids. Looked up from germline, CDR1 is SEHNR and CDR2 is FQNEAQ (reference sequence). With 2 bases clipped from V and 2 bases from J, the junction kept 3 bases outside the gene matches. The CDR3 protein is CASSLSGTAYEQYF. The CDR3 coding sequence is TGTGCCAGCAGCTTATCCGGGACAGCCTACGAGCAGTACTTC.

The genes are TRBV15 and TRBJ2-5, with unresolved D. Between the trimmed V and J ends, which lost 0 bases and 5 bases, there was a span of 7 bases. This CDR3 contains 13 residues. Per the germline V gene, CDR1 is LNHNV and CDR2 is YYDKDF (reference sequence). Written as DNA, the CDR3 is TGTGCCACCAGCAGAGAACGATCGGAGACCCAGTACTTC. Translating gives CATSRERSETQYF.

The chain links TRBV4-2 to TRBJ2-3; 7 bases align to TRBD2. V lost 4 bases and J lost 3; bases outside the gene matches: 13. Germline V lookup: CDR1 LGHNA, CDR2 YNFKEQ. The CDR3 extends over 17 amino acids. The CDR3 is CASSRQGGTLNTDTQYF. Here the CDR3 DNA reads TGTGCCAGCAGCCGCCAGGGAGGGACTTTGAATACAGATACGCAGTATTTT.

The chain employs TRBV2 and TRBJ1-2, with D tentatively TRBD1 (6 bases). This CDR3 spans 11 amino acids. V was trimmed by 3 bases and J by 11 bases, leaving 10 bases between them. Germline V gene sequence: CDR1 SNHLY, CDR2 FYNNEI. The CDR3 region has the DNA TGTGCCAGCAGTGATTGGGACACATACACCTTC. This translates into CASSDWDTYTF. Complete variable domain (other parts from reference TRBV2 and TRBJ1-2): EPEVTQTPSHQVTQMGQEVILRCVPISNHLYFYWYRQILGQKVEFLVSFYNNEISEKSEIFDDQFSVERPDGSNFTLKIRSTKLEDSAMYFCASSDWDTYTFGSGTRLTVV.

This chain uses TRBV7-6 with TRBJ1-1; the D is unclear. Germline loops: CDR1 SGHVS, CDR2 FNYEAQ. The CDR3 is 14 amino acids. Trimming cost V 5 bases and J 0 bases, with 10 bases left between them. CDR3 nucleotide sequence: TGTGCCAGCAGCCCTCGGGAACTGAACACTGAAGCTTTCTTT. Translating it yields CASSPRELNTEAFF.

The chain recombines TRBV25-1 with TRBJ2-1, with 10 bases identical to TRBD2. In germline, CDR1 is MGHDK, CDR2 SYGVNS. The V segment lost 3 bases and the J segment 0 bases; nucleotides outside the gene matches: 8. This CDR3 spans 18 amino acids. The chain's CDR3 is CASSERTSGPSSYNEQFF. The CDR3 DNA is TGTGCCAGCAGTGAGCGGACTAGCGGCCCGAGCTCCTACAATGAGCAGTTCTTC.

This rearrangement joins TRBV7-9 to TRBJ2-1; the match to TRBD1 covers 12 bases. Germline CDR1 and CDR2: SEHNR and FQNEAQ (reference sequence). The V and J ends lost 5 bases and 8 bases, in that order; junction bases with no gene match: 4. This CDR3 has 14 amino acids. DNA of the CDR3: TGTGCCAGCAGCAGGGGACAGGGGGCCTATGAGCAGTTCTTC. Translating gives CASSRGQGAYEQFF.

J is TRBJ2-4 and V is TRBV4-1; 8 bases map to TRBD2. The V gene's germline CDR1 is MGHRA and CDR2 YSYEKL. J was trimmed by 5 bases and V by 0 bases; bases with no gene match: 15. CDR3 size: 19 residues. CDR3 DNA sequence: TGCGCCAGCAGCCAAGATAGGACCGGGGGGGCCGGGTCCGAAAACATTCAGTACTTC. Amino acid sequence: CASSQDRTGGAGSENIQYF.

This chain connects TRBV19 to TRBJ1-1; TRBD1 matches 9 bases. The CDR3 spans 16 residues. Germline V CDR1 and CDR2: LNHDA, SQIVND (reference sequence). The trim removed 5 bases at V and 4 bases at J, leaving 11 bases unmatched. The CDR3 nucleotides read TGTGCCAGTAGTTCTCGGCCGGGACAGGGTATCACTGAAGCTTTCTTT. Protein product: CASSSRPGQGITEAFF.

This rearrangement joins TRBV9 to TRBJ2-1, with 9 bases aligning to TRBD2. J was trimmed by 7 bases and V by 3 bases; bases with no gene match: 8. Germline CDR1 reads SGDLS; CDR2 reads YYNGEE. The CDR3 is 15 residues long. CDR3 DNA: TGTGCCAGCAGCGAAGGCGGGGGGGCCTTTAATGAGCAGTTCTTC. It codes for CASSEGGGAFNEQFF.

This clone was counted a single time. CDR3 in amino acids: CASSTRGNQPQHF. CDR3 nucleotide sequence: TGTGCCAGCAGCACTAGGGGGAATCAGCCCCAGCATTTT. J is TRBJ1-5 and V is TRBV6-5; TRBD1 might be the D (6 bases). V was pared by 6 bases and J by 4 bases, with 10 bases between. Germline assignment: CDR1 MNHEY and CDR2 SVGAGI. The CDR3 length is 13 residues.

The V and J genes are TRBV6-1 and TRBJ2-7, with 14 bases that match TRBD2. The length of the CDR3 is 16 residues. Trimming took 4 bases from V and 4 from J; bases not matched to a gene: 6. Germline V gene lookup returns CDR1 MNHNS and CDR2 SASEGT. The CDR3 here is CASSGQTSGGAYEQYF. In DNA, the CDR3 is TGTGCCAGCAGTGGCCAGACTAGCGGGGGGGCATACGAGCAGTACTTC.

The V and J genes are TRBV2 and TRBJ1-4; 7 positions match TRBD1. This CDR3 is built from 14 residues. CDR1 and CDR2 (germline): SNHLY, FYNNEI. V gave up 7 bases and J gave up 0 bases; unmatched junction bases: 2. The CDR3 nucleotides are TGTGCCAGCATCGGGACAGCAACTAATGAAAAACTGTTTTTT. The encoded protein is CASIGTATNEKLFF.

The V call is TRBV25-1, the J call TRBJ1-1, with D possibly being TRBD1 (5 bases). The CDR3 totals 12 residues. In germline, CDR1 is MGHDK, CDR2 SYGVNS. Deletions cut 8 bases from V and 2 bases from J, with 9 bases between. In DNA form, the CDR3 reads TGTGCCAGCGGAGGGGATAACACTGAAGCTTTCTTT. Translation: CASGGDNTEAFF.

This sequence joins TRBV7-9 and TRBJ1-1; unclear D gene. From germline, CDR1 is SEHNR and CDR2 FQNEAQ (reference sequence). This CDR3 is 14 amino acids long. V shed 5 bases and J shed 2 bases, with 12 bases lying between them. CDR3 loop: CASSRFERNTEAFF. CDR3 in DNA: TGTGCCAGCAGCCGATTTGAGAGAAACACTGAAGCTTTCTTT. The full variable domain, rest sourced from reference TRBV7-9 and TRBJ1-1, is DTGVSQNPRHKITKRGQNVTFRCDPISEHNRLYWYRQTLGQGPEFLTYFQNEAQLEKSRLLSDRFSAERPKGSFSTLEIQRTEQGDSAMYLCASSRFERNTEAFFGQGTRLTVV.

This clone has only one observation. V gene TRBV1 combines with J gene TRBJ2-5; whether TRBD2, the table's D call, matches the DNA was not checked. TRBV1 is deemed a pseudogene. The length of the CDR3 is 19 residues. The CDR3 loop is CTSSQDLLFRRATIRDQYF. In DNA form, the CDR3 reads TGCACCAGCAGCCAAGATCTATTATTTCGGCGGGCTACTATACGGGACCAGTACTTC.